This T cell receptor (beta chain) is drawn from a study of low-dose radiotherapy and immunotherapy resistance in tumors. Time point defined: after trial treatment. Treatment given: LDRT plus nivolumab, ipilimumab, low-dose cyclophosphamide and aspirin (RACIN trial). Donors were treated with nivolumab, ipilimumab, aspirin, and low-dose cyclophosphamide and radiotherapy. This clonotype was counted many times. Germline V lookup: CDR1 GTSNPN, CDR2 SVGIG (reference sequence). The CDR3 length is 13 residues. V lost 5 bases to trimming and J lost 2 bases; unmatched junction nucleotides: 6. First-strand cDNA relied on TRAV- and TRBV-specific primers spanning alpha and beta chains. With a constant-region primer and a V-primer adapter, TCRs were subjected to roughly 18 PCR cycles of amplification. TCRdb reprocessed the reads via MiXCR and lists one record per CDR3 protein. The repertoire holds just over 90,000 distinct CDR3 sequences, under 25% seen once, with roughly 13% in the top ten.

Source: PBMCs, taken after low-dose radiotherapy plus immunotherapy. The origin of this receptor is a female donor with ovarian cancer. V and J are TRBV30 and TRBJ2-7, with 7 bases identical to TRBD2. The CDR3 DNA sequence: TGTGCCTGGGCTTTAGCGGGTACCTACGAGCAGTACTTC. As protein: CAWALAGTYEQYF. Variable domain in full (rest from reference TRBV30 and TRBJ2-7): SQTIHQWPATLVQPVGSPLSLECTVEGTSNPNLYWYRQAAGRGLQLLFYSVGIGQISSEVPQNLSASRPQDRQFILSSKKLLLSDSGFYLCAWALAGTYEQYFGPGTRLTVT.